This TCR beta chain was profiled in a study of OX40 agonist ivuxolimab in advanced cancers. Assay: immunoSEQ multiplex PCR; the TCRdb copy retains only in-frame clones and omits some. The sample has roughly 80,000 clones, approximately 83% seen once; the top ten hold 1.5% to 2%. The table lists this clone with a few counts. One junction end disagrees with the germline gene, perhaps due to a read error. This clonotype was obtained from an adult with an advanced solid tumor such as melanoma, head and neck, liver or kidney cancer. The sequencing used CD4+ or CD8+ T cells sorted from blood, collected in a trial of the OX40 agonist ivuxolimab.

CDR3: CASSPREGALQGTQYF. Written as DNA, the CDR3 is TGTGCCAGCAGCCCCCGAGAGGGGGCACTACAAGGGACCCAGTACTTC. The chain couples TRBV9 to TRBJ2-5; 7 nucleotides agree with TRBD1. Germline V gene data show CDR1 as SGDLS and CDR2 as YYNGEE. There are 16 residues in the CDR3.